Described below is a single T cell receptor (beta chain) sequence and its context. Its matching antigen is unknown. The CDR3 length is 15 residues. V lost 6 bases, J lost 4 bases, and 10 bases stayed unmatched. Germline V gene sequence: CDR1 MNHNS, CDR2 SASEGT. These data originate in a study of T cells in Graves' hyperthyroidism and ophthalmopathy. Study at large: Once the initial diagnosis was made, peripheral blood was obtained before any treatment.

Enrolled ophthalmopathy patients presented with a Clinical Activity Score of at least 3, a NOSPECS grade of at least 4, and disease duration under 3 months. Used for diagnoses were clinical symptoms, serum thyroxine and TRAb, thyroid ultrasound and orbital computed tomography. Template material for amplifying TCR beta CDR3 regions consisted of RNA transcripts. The HTBI primer set was used in a first-round RT-PCR of the TCR CDR3. One entry per CDR3 protein results from TCRdb running MiXCR on the multiplex PCR reads. Of over 400,000 distinct CDR3 sequences in the sample, 22% were seen once. Overall study findings and caveats: Before onset, ophthalmopathy was predicted by the model a median around 6 months earlier.

The chain employs TRBV6-1 and TRBJ2-3, with 7 bases matching TRBD1. The clonotype originates from a woman in her seventies with Graves' ophthalmopathy. Sequencing input: blood. This chain's CDR3 is CASRLDRMLPDTQYF. The DNA of the CDR3 is TGTGCCAGCAGACTGGACAGGATGTTGCCAGATACGCAGTATTTT.